This entry is about one T cell receptor beta chain. Its antigen remains undetermined. This could be a read error, since a much larger clone is one nucleotide away. Libraries were built with PCR. Reads for this sample came from a NextSeq 500. Bulk TCR libraries were made following a previously described method, with the TCR primers given in Table S5. Purification of total RNA was performed with the Qiagen AllPrep DNA/RNA kit. Before analysis, reads from multiple sequencing runs of the same library were pooled. Turning to the authors' computational methods: Reads were retained only if their TCR constant sequence matched exactly, and those retained reads were trimmed to 150 nt and grouped according to their 12-nt molecular barcodes. Reads inside each barcode group were sub-clustered using a 15% Levenshtein threshold, and a quality-weighted consensus sequence was constructed for each RNA molecule. Non-functional sequences were filtered out, along with any lower-count sequence sitting one edit away from another sequence. Based on fitting two negative binomial distributions, any barcode sub-cluster with under 20% of the maximum read count was discarded. TCRdb reran the public reads through fastp at Q25 and MiXCR, keeping productive beta chains. Here each entry gathers all rows of one CDR3 protein and keeps the most common genes and DNA. It is TCRdb's table, rather than the study itself, that gives the V and J calls and clone size. A total of some 680,000 distinct CDR3 sequences appear in this sample, about 25% of them only once. The ten largest clones represent roughly 0.83% of the sample.

This sample is drawn from a study of molecular identifiers for immune sequencing clone quantification (dated by TCRdb to between 2018 and 2020). Broadly, across the study: For a replicate experiment, RNA from around 20,000 or 99,000 naive CD8 T cells was divided into five aliquots, and four of the five aliquots were sequenced. This methods study used CD8 T cells to benchmark TCR RNA copy counting and molecular-identifier clustering-based TCR repertoire sequencing (MIDCIRS). Broad study findings and their caveats: Modeling gave around 2.7 recovered TCR RNA copies per cell versus approximately 9 by digital PCR, implying approximately 30% capture efficiency. Spiked-in Jurkat TCR RNA equivalent to a single cell was reported to be detectable even among one million naive CD8 T cells. In CMV-specific effector cells, clones with more than 20 RNA copies accounted for over 97% of molecules, whereas in naive cells such clones accounted for under 1%. When barcode sub-clustering was left out, chimeric consensus sequences inflated TCR diversity, with chimeras reaching as high as 47%. Identical TCR molecules sharing a barcode could cause highly expanded clone sizes to be underestimated. The naive libraries included spiked-in Jurkat TCR RNA (around 10 copies' worth), and this RNA is not part of the donor repertoire.

The CDR3, from cysteine to phenylalanine, totals 13 residues. The only DNA kept is the CDR3, 39 bases in frame from the first base. V and J lose 5 bases and 10 bases, and a span of 17 bases separates them. CDR1 and CDR2 were assigned from the germline V gene as SGHTA and FQGNSA. Libraries of naive CD8 T cells were built from 20,000 to 1,000,000 sorted cells, with 10%, 30% or 50% of the purified RNA used. Naive CD8 T cells, defined as CD8+CD4-CCR7+CD45RA+, were FACS-sorted into RLT Plus buffer on a BD FACSAria II. Ten to eleven TCR copies' worth of Jurkat RNA were spiked into roughly 18,000-1,000,000 naive CD8 T cell samples to test detection sensitivity. Enrichment of CD8 T cells was performed with RosetteSep CD8+ T Cell Enrichment Cocktail and Ficoll-Paque, after which ACK red cell lysis was carried out.

The sequencing input was naive CD8+ T cells from blood, with Jurkat cell RNA spiked in. In light of the paper, this sample's cell subset or site label describes: FACS-sorted CD8+CD4-CCR7+CD45RA+ naive T cells. This chain is built from TRBV7-2 and TRBJ1-1, with an unclear D gene assignment. This clonotype was obtained from a human donor in good health. Some libraries in this study had Jurkat cell RNA spiked in. CDR3 region: CASSETEAPAAFF. In nucleotide form, the sequence is TGTGCCAGCAGCGAAACAGAAGCCCCTGCAGCTTTCTTT.